The next 20 T cell receptor beta chains were all read from a single sample in a study of T cells of healthy individuals. A single record per CDR3 protein comes from TCRdb applying MiXCR to the 5' RACE reads. The sample has 45,000 to 60,000 distinct CDR3 sequences, approximately 14% seen once. The receptors here all came from a human donor in good health.

This chain connects TRBV7-3 to TRBJ2-5; TRBD2 agrees at 11 bases. The germline gives CDR1 SGHTA, CDR2 FQGTGA. After removal of 5 bases from V and 5 bases from J, the junction contained 4 bases not matched to a gene. The CDR3 is 14 residues long. CDR3 protein: CASSIAGGMETQYF. The CDR3 DNA sequence: TGTGCCAGCAGCATAGCGGGGGGGATGGAGACCCAGTACTTC.

In its sample, this clonotype was seen many times. V gene TRBV7-2 combines with J gene TRBJ1-5; D gene uncertain. CDR3 size: 12 residues. V lost 5 bases and J 11 bases, leaving 13 bases between the germline ends. Germline V gives CDR1 SGHTA, CDR2 FQGNSA. As DNA, the CDR3 is TGTGCCAGCAGCCCAGACTCCGGATCCCAGCATTTT. Its protein is CASSPDSGSQHF.

The chain joins TRBV2 to TRBJ1-3; unclear D gene. With 4 bases removed from V and 0 bases from J, the gap between germline ends came to 7 bases. The CDR3 runs 14 residues. From germline, CDR1 is SNHLY and CDR2 FYNNEI. CDR3 in DNA: TGTGCCAGCAGTGTCCTTGGCTCTGGAAACACCATATATTTT. Residues: CASSVLGSGNTIYF.

In its sample, this clonotype was seen a few times. The chain has TRBV7-2 and TRBJ2-7, with 15 bases fitting TRBD2. J was trimmed by 11 bases and V by 0 bases; bases with no gene match: 8. The CDR3 is 16 amino acids. The germline CDR1 and CDR2 sequences are SGHTA and FQGNSA. The CDR3, as DNA: TGTGCCAGCAGCTTAGCGGGATTTGGACTAGCGGGAGGGAAGTACTTC. It is translated as CASSLAGFGLAGGKYF. The variable domain in full, completed from reference TRBV7-2 and TRBJ2-7, reads GAGVSQSPSNKVTEKGKDVELRCDPISGHTALYWYRQSLGQGLEFLIYFQGNSAPDKSGLPSDRFSAERTGGSVSTLTIQRTQQEDSAVYLCASSLAGFGLAGGKYFGPGTRLTVT.

The DNA for the CDR3 is TGTGCCAGCACTCAGGCTGATAACTATGGCTACACCTTC. Translation: CASTQADNYGYTF. The V and J genes are TRBV9 and TRBJ1-2, with D uncertain. The CDR3 is 13 amino acids. The germline gives CDR1 SGDLS, CDR2 YYNGEE. V gave up 6 bases and J gave up 1 base, with 10 bases separating them. Complete variable domain (other parts from reference TRBV9 and TRBJ1-2): DSGVTQTPKHLITATGQRVTLRCSPRSGDLSVYWYQQSLDQGLQFLIQYYNGEERAKGNILERFSAQQFPDLHSELNLSSLELGDSALYFCASTQADNYGYTFGSGTRLTVV.

This clonotype occurred a few times. The chain uses TRBV19 and TRBJ1-1; no clear D. The germline V gene has CDR1 LNHDA and CDR2 SQIVND (reference sequence). The CDR3 has 11 residues. V gave up 7 bases and J gave up 6 bases, with 9 bases separating them. The CDR3 DNA follows: TGTGCCAGTAAGGAGACTTCTGAAGCTTTCTTT. This encodes CASKETSEAFF.

This clonotype was found a few times. The V call is TRBV10-3, the J call TRBJ1-3; D possibly corresponds to TRBD1 (5 bases). This CDR3 is built from 14 residues. The V gene's germline CDR1 is ENHRY and CDR2 SYGVKD. V was shortened by 7 bases and J by 4 bases, with 14 bases between the two germline ends. Here the CDR3 reads CAIKFGGTGNTIYF. The CDR3 region has the DNA TGTGCCATCAAGTTCGGGGGTACGGGAAACACCATATATTTT.

The chain joins TRBV28 to TRBJ2-7; 11 nucleotides match TRBD1. Germline-derived CDR1 and CDR2 are MDHEN and SYDVKM. The CDR3 loop spans 14 amino acids. Trimming removed 5 bases from V and 6 bases from J; junction bases left unmatched: 6. CDR3: CASSPGTGGSEQYF. The CDR3 region has the DNA TGTGCCAGCAGTCCCGGGACAGGGGGGAGCGAGCAGTACTTC.

There are a few counts of this clonotype. This sequence joins TRBV4-3 and TRBJ2-7; TRBD2 is a possible D gene (7 bases). The CDR3 consists of 19 residues. Trimming took off 0 bases at V and 3 bases at J, with 24 bases between the two ends. CDR1 is LGHNA and CDR2 is YSLEER in the germline V gene. In DNA form, the CDR3 reads TGCGCCAGCAGCCAAGAGTACCCAAGGATGGGGGGGGGCGGCTACGAGCAGTACTTC. It translates to CASSQEYPRMGGGGYEQYF.

The V call is TRBV29-1, the J call TRBJ2-7, with TRBD1 identical over 8 bases. This CDR3 has 12 residues. Germline V gives CDR1 SQVTM, CDR2 ANQGSEA. The V segment lost 7 bases and the J segment 3 bases; nucleotides outside the gene matches: 5. The CDR3 DNA follows: TGCAGCGCCGCAGGGGGCAGCTACGAGCAGTACTTC. Protein: CSAAGGSYEQYF.

The chain has TRBV10-2 and TRBJ2-7; weak D call: TRBD2 (6 bases). The CDR3 contains 14 residues. From germline, CDR1 is WSHSY and CDR2 SAAADI. Trimming stripped 1 base from V and 3 bases from J, with 10 bases between. The CDR3 is CASSEWGSGYEQYF. CDR3 nucleotide sequence: TGCGCCAGCAGTGAGTGGGGTAGCGGCTACGAGCAGTACTTC.

This clonotype was detected many times. The chain carries TRBV4-2 and TRBJ2-7; the match to TRBD1 covers 9 bases. This CDR3 contains 14 residues. The junction had 4 bases not matched to a gene; V was cut back by 5 bases and J by 2 bases. The germline gives CDR1 LGHNA, CDR2 YNFKEQ. The CDR3 region is CASSEQGAPYEQYF. The CDR3 nucleotides read TGTGCCAGCAGCGAACAGGGGGCCCCCTACGAGCAGTACTTC.

This clonotype was observed a handful of times. The chain is built from TRBV5-6 and TRBJ1-1; 8 bases fit TRBD1. Germline lookup yields CDR1 SGHDT and CDR2 YYEEEE. V lost 4 bases to trimming and J lost 1 base; unmatched junction nucleotides: 3. The CDR3 sequence is 14 residues long. This CDR3 is CASSPGQGNTEAFF. CDR3 coding DNA: TGTGCCAGCAGCCCTGGACAGGGGAACACTGAAGCTTTCTTT.

In this sample, this clonotype turned up a few times. V and J are TRBV5-1 and TRBJ1-1; 7 bases are shared with TRBD1. After removal of 5 bases from V and 4 bases from J, the junction contained 11 bases not matched to a gene. This CDR3 has 15 residues. Germline V lookup: CDR1 SGHRS, CDR2 YFSETQ. CDR3 sequence: CASRINVPGGTEAFF. The CDR3 DNA follows: TGCGCCAGCAGGATTAATGTACCAGGGGGCACTGAAGCTTTCTTT. Looking up the rest from reference TRBV5-1 and TRBJ1-1 gives the full variable domain: KAGVTQTPRYLIKTRGQQVTLSCSPISGHRSVSWYQQTPGQGLQFLFEYFSETQRNKGNFPGRFSGRQFSNSRSEMNVSTLELGDSALYLCASRINVPGGTEAFFGQGTRLTVV.

This clonotype has only a few counts. The V and J genes are TRBV12-3 or TRBV12-4 and TRBJ2-5; D tentatively reads TRBD1 or TRBD2 (5 bases each). The V and J ends lost 6 bases and 2 bases respectively, with 10 bases between them. The CDR3 has 13 residues. CDR3 sequence reads: CASSSGAQETQYF. In DNA, the CDR3 is TGTGCCAGCAGCTCCGGGGCACAAGAGACCCAGTACTTC.

This clonotype was detected many times. J is TRBJ1-2 and V is TRBV9; no clear D gene. The germline CDR1 and CDR2 sequences are SGDLS and YYNGEE. This CDR3 has 12 residues. Trimming left V 9 bases short and J 0 bases short, with 9 bases between. The CDR3 bases are TGTGCCACCCACCTCTCTAACTATGGCTACACCTTC. This translates into CATHLSNYGYTF.

This clonotype was counted between two and nine times. This rearrangement joins TRBV18 to TRBJ2-5, with D unresolved. The CDR3 has 11 residues. V dropped 3 bases and J dropped 3 bases, with 2 bases sitting between them. CDR1 KGHSH and CDR2 LQKENI come from the germline V gene. This CDR3 is CASSPEETQYF. DNA for the CDR3: TGTGCCAGCTCACCTGAAGAGACCCAGTACTTC.

The sample holds many counts of this clonotype. CDR3 in DNA: TGTGCCAGCAGCTTAGGTAGCGGGGGTCCCACAGATACGCAGTATTTT. This gives the protein CASSLGSGGPTDTQYF. The gene calls are TRBV7-2 and TRBJ2-3; 9 bases agree with TRBD2. Germline V gene data show CDR1 as SGHTA and CDR2 as FQGNSA. V shed 1 base, J shed 2 bases, and the junction held 4 bases outside the gene matches. This CDR3 contains 16 residues.

This clonotype was found a few times. The chain combines TRBV24-1 with TRBJ2-7; D call uncertain. Germline lookup yields CDR1 KGHDR and CDR2 SFDVKD. The CDR3 has 15 amino acids. Trimming removed 3 bases from V and 0 bases from J, with 11 bases in between. The CDR3 region is CATSDPRSDSYEQYF. The CDR3 DNA follows: TGTGCCACCAGTGATCCACGGTCAGACTCCTACGAGCAGTACTTC.

This clonotype showed up just a few times. J is TRBJ2-3 and V is TRBV20-1, with 9 bases aligning to TRBD1. The trim removed 3 bases at V and 4 bases at J, leaving 8 bases unmatched. CDR3 length: 15 amino acids. The germline V gene has CDR1 DFQATT and CDR2 SNEGSKA (reference sequence). The CDR3 sequence: CSASPGQGISDTQYF. In DNA, the CDR3 is TGCAGTGCTAGTCCGGGACAGGGAATTTCAGATACGCAGTATTTT.